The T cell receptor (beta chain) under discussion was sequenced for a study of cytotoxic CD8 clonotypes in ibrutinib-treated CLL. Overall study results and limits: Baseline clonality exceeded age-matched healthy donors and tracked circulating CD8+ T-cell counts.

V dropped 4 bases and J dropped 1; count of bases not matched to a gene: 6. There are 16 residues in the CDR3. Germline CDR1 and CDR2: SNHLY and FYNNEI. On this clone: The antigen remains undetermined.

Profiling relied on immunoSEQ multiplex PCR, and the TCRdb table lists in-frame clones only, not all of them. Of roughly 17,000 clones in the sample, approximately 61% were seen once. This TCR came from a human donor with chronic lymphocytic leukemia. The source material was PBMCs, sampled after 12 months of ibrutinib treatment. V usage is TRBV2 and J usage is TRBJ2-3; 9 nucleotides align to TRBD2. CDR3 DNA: TGTGCCAGCAGTGCCATGGTAGCGGGAGGCACAGATACGCAGTATTTT. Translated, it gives CASSAMVAGGTDTQYF.